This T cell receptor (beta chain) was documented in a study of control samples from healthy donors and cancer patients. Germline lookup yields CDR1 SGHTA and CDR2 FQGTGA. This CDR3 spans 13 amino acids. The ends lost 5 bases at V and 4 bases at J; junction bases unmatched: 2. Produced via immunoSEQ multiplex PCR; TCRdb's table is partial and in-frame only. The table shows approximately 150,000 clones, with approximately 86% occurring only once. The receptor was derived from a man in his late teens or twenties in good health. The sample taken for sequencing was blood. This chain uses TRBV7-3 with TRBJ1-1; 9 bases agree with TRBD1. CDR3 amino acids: CASSPGQGTEAFF. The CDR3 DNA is TGTGCCAGCAGCCCGGGACAGGGCACTGAAGCTTTCTTT.